A single sample gave rise to the 29 T cell receptor beta chains below, sequenced in a study of blood T cell repertoires in COVID-19. Assay used: immunoSEQ multiplex PCR; TCRdb lists only in-frame clones, some missing. The sample has 150,000 to 200,000 clones, about 82% seen once; the top ten hold approximately 5.4%. The sample consisted of peripheral blood. Receptors originate from a woman aged 25 to 39 with acute or convalescent COVID-19.

This clone was observed a handful of times. V and J are TRBV2 and TRBJ2-1; 7 positions match TRBD1. CDR1 is SNHLY and CDR2 is FYNNEI in the germline V gene. This CDR3 is built from 14 residues. J gave up 4 bases and V 2 bases, and 2 bases lay outside the gene matches. CDR3 residues: CASSERGQYNEQFF. The DNA for the CDR3 is TGTGCCAGCAGTGAAAGGGGACAGTACAATGAGCAGTTCTTC.

This chain connects TRBV30 to TRBJ2-5; possibly TRBD1 for D (5 bases). V gave up 0 bases and J gave up 5 bases, with 16 bases separating them. Germline V gene sequence: CDR1 GTSNPN, CDR2 SVGIG (reference sequence). The CDR3 spans 15 residues. CDR3: CAWSVRAGSVETQYF. The CDR3 DNA sequence: TGTGCCTGGAGTGTACGGGCAGGGTCAGTCGAGACCCAGTACTTC.

The chain combines TRBV19 with TRBJ1-1; the D gene is possibly TRBD1 (6 bases). The length of the CDR3 is 14 residues. The germline V and J ends were trimmed by 5 bases and 2 bases, with 12 bases remaining between them. Germline values: CDR1 LNHDA, CDR2 SQIVND (reference sequence). DNA of the CDR3: TGTGCCAGTAGTTGGCAGGGGAAAAACACTGAAGCTTTCTTT. Translated, it gives CASSWQGKNTEAFF.

CDR3 loop: CAWSDTGGTDTQYF. The CDR3 DNA reads TGTGCCTGGAGTGATACAGGGGGCACAGATACGCAGTATTTT. The chain combines TRBV30 with TRBJ2-3; 7 nucleotides line up with TRBD1. CDR3 size: 14 residues. J was trimmed by 1 base and V by 1 base; bases with no gene match: 2. Germline lookup yields CDR1 GTSNPN and CDR2 SVGIG (reference sequence). Full variable domain (remainder filled in from reference TRBV30 and TRBJ2-3): SQTIHQWPATLVQPVGSPLSLECTVEGTSNPNLYWYRQAAGRGLQLLFYSVGIGQISSEVPQNLSASRPQDRQFILSSKKLLLSDSGFYLCAWSDTGGTDTQYFGPGTRLTVL.

Only a few counts were recorded for this clone. This same CDR3 is encoded by further DNA sequences in the sample. V and J are TRBV3-1 (or the pseudogene TRBV3-2) and TRBJ2-7, with 7 bases aligning to TRBD1. The CDR3 length is 15 residues. In germline, CDR1 is LGHDT, CDR2 YNNKEL (reference sequence). The ends lost 1 base at V and 2 bases at J; junction bases unmatched: 5. CDR3 amino acids: CASSQGPGGTYEQYF. As DNA, the CDR3 is TGTGCCAGCAGCCAAGGACCAGGGGGAACCTACGAGCAGTACTTC.

The V gene is TRBV2, the J gene TRBJ2-7, with a weak D call TRBD1 (5 bases). Germline V gene data show CDR1 as SNHLY and CDR2 as FYNNEI. The CDR3 is made up of 12 amino acids. Trimming left V 8 bases short and J 5 bases short, with 13 bases between. CDR3 protein: CASRQGSNEQYF. DNA for the CDR3: TGTGCCAGCCGCCAGGGAAGCAACGAGCAGTACTTC.

This clone was counted only a few times. The gene calls are TRBV11-3 and TRBJ2-1, with 9 bases aligning to TRBD2. V trimming: 6 bases; J trimming: 1 base; junction bases outside the gene matches: 4. The CDR3 totals 15 residues. Germline V lookup: CDR1 SGHNT, CDR2 YENEEA. This CDR3 is CASRDSGGSYNEQFF. CDR3 sequence (DNA): TGTGCCAGCAGGGACAGCGGGGGGTCCTACAATGAGCAGTTCTTC.

V usage is TRBV6-5 and J usage is TRBJ2-3; 11 nucleotides align to TRBD2. CDR1 and CDR2 from the germline V gene are MNHEY and SVGAGI. This CDR3 has 14 residues. Trimming took 7 bases from V and 6 from J; bases not matched to a gene: 6. CDR3 residues: CASIAGGPLDTQYF. The CDR3 nucleotides are TGTGCCAGCATAGCGGGAGGGCCTTTGGATACGCAGTATTTT.

The chain has TRBV19 and TRBJ2-1; TRBD2 matches 8 bases. The CDR3 contains 14 residues. The V and J ends lost 3 bases and 9 bases, in that order; junction bases with no gene match: 7. Per the germline V gene, CDR1 is LNHDA and CDR2 is SQIVND (reference sequence). The CDR3 DNA reads as TGTGCCAGTAGTATCGGCGGGGGGAGCATTGAGCAGTTCTTC. Its translation: CASSIGGGSIEQFF.

This rearrangement joins TRBV6-2 or TRBV6-3 to TRBJ1-5, with D tentatively TRBD1 (6 bases). The germline V gene has CDR1 MNHEY and CDR2 SVGEGT. The CDR3 runs 16 residues. Between the trimmed V and J ends, which lost 3 bases and 2 bases, there was a span of 14 bases. CDR3 DNA: TGTGCCAGCAGTTATTACTCAGGGGTGGGCAATCAGCCCCAGCATTTT. This translates into CASSYYSGVGNQPQHF.

This sequence joins TRBV10-3 and TRBJ1-6; 8 bases align to TRBD1. J gave up 2 bases and V 9 bases, and 6 bases lay outside the gene matches. CDR3 length: 15 residues. Germline CDR1 ENHRY, CDR2 SYGVKD. The CDR3 DNA follows: TGTGCCATTTCAGGGGGCGCAACCTATAATTCACCCCTCCACTTT. Protein sequence: CAISGGATYNSPLHF.

A word on this clone: Other DNA variants within this sample encode the same CDR3. This rearrangement joins TRBV6-5 to TRBJ1-1; weak D call: TRBD1 (5 bases). Germline CDR1 is MNHEY and CDR2 is SVGAGI. The CDR3 spans 13 residues. Trimming left V 0 bases short and J 8 bases short, with 10 bases between. DNA for the CDR3: TGTGCCAGCAGTTACTCCCGGGGGACGGAAGCTTTCTTT. Translating gives CASSYSRGTEAFF.

This chain joins TRBV7-9 and TRBJ2-2; 7 bases map to TRBD1. The germline V gene has CDR1 SEHNR and CDR2 FQNEAQ (reference sequence). The CDR3 is 18 residues long. V lost 10 bases and J lost 6; bases outside the gene matches: 23. The CDR3, as DNA: TGTGCCACCCCGAACCCGTACAGGGGCGTGAGGGGTCCCGGGGAGCTGTTTTTT. It is translated as CATPNPYRGVRGPGELFF.

J is TRBJ2-7 and V is TRBV7-2; 7 bases are shared with TRBD1. The germline V gene encodes CDR1 SGHTA and CDR2 FQGNSA. CDR3 length: 14 amino acids. Trimming took 2 bases from V and 3 from J; bases not matched to a gene: 4. The CDR3 here is CASSLMDRSYEQYF. The DNA of the CDR3 is TGTGCCAGCAGCTTAATGGACAGGAGCTACGAGCAGTACTTC.

The chain uses TRBV28 and TRBJ2-1; 15 nucleotides align to TRBD2. Per germline, CDR1 MDHEN and CDR2 SYDVKM. This CDR3 comprises 15 residues. J was trimmed by 11 bases and V by 3 bases; bases with no gene match: 5. Written as DNA, the CDR3 is TGTGCCAGCAGTTTCTTGGGACTAGCGGGAGGCCAGCAGTTCTTC. Residues: CASSFLGLAGGQQFF.

This chain joins TRBV7-9 and TRBJ1-1; D gene uncertain. CDR1 and CDR2 (germline): SEHNR, FQNEAQ (reference sequence). Deletions cut 1 base from V and 4 bases from J, with 4 bases between. The CDR3 extends over 12 amino acids. CDR3 bases: TGTGCCAGCAGCTTAGGCAGCACTGAAGCTTTCTTT. It translates to CASSLGSTEAFF.

The CDR3 is CASSLGSSNQPQHF. In DNA form, the CDR3 reads TGTGCCAGCAGTTTAGGGAGCAGCAATCAGCCCCAGCATTTT. The chain uses TRBV27 and TRBJ1-5; D is ambiguous. The germline gives CDR1 MNHEY, CDR2 SMNVEV (reference sequence). The CDR3 runs to 14 residues. Trimming left V 2 bases short and J 1 base short, with 6 bases between.

J is TRBJ2-7 and V is TRBV30; D gene unclear. Germline V gene lookup returns CDR1 GTSNPN and CDR2 SVGIG (reference sequence). This CDR3 spans 12 amino acids. The ends were cut back, 1 base at V and 4 bases at J, with 8 bases in the middle. The CDR3 here is CAWSGALYEQYF. The CDR3 DNA sequence: TGTGCCTGGAGTGGCGCCCTTTACGAGCAGTACTTC.

The CDR3 spells CASSFYDRGSNQPQHF. CDR3 in DNA: TGTGCCAGCAGCTTCTATGACAGGGGAAGCAATCAGCCCCAGCATTTT. The chain uses TRBV7-2 and TRBJ1-5; TRBD1 aligns across 8 bases. After removal of 3 bases from V and 1 base from J, the junction contained 5 bases not matched to a gene. CDR3 length: 16 amino acids. CDR1 is SGHTA, CDR2 FQGNSA, per germline.

This clone has a handful of counts. The chain couples TRBV11-2 to TRBJ2-7, with D maybe TRBD1 (6 bases). Germline CDR1 SGHAT, CDR2 FQNNGV. The CDR3 spans 13 residues. Trimming stripped 1 base from V and 13 bases from J, with 17 bases between. CDR3 amino acids: CASSLGDRWGGYF. The DNA of the CDR3 is TGTGCCAGCAGCTTAGGTGACAGGTGGGGTGGATACTTC. Complete variable domain (other parts from reference TRBV11-2 and TRBJ2-7): EAGVAQSPRYKIIEKRQSVAFWCNPISGHATLYWYQQILGQGPKLLIQFQNNGVVDDSQLPKDRFSAERLKGVDSTLKIQPAKLEDSAVYLCASSLGDRWGGYFGPGTRLTVT.

The chain recombines TRBV10-1 with TRBJ2-3; 8 nucleotides agree with TRBD2. Germline CDR1 and CDR2: WNHNN and SYGVQD (reference sequence). The CDR3 sequence is 14 residues long. J gave up 5 bases and V 6 bases, and 7 bases lay outside the gene matches. This CDR3 is CASRRSGILDTQYF. CDR3 in DNA: TGCGCCAGCAGACGTAGCGGGATATTAGATACGCAGTATTTT.

The V gene is TRBV6-2 or TRBV6-3, the J gene TRBJ2-3, with D perhaps matching TRBD2 (5 bases). This CDR3 has 15 residues. The germline V gene encodes CDR1 MNHEY and CDR2 SVGEGT. Trimming took off 4 bases at V and 5 bases at J, with 16 bases between the two ends. CDR3 loop: CASSFNPRARDTQYF. The DNA of the CDR3 is TGTGCCAGCAGTTTCAACCCGAGGGCCAGAGATACGCAGTATTTT.

Here the CDR3 reads CAWGDRKNEQFF. CDR3 nucleotides: TGTGCCTGGGGGGACAGGAAGAATGAGCAGTTCTTC. V and J are TRBV30 and TRBJ2-1, with 8 bases identical to TRBD1. The junction had 4 bases not matched to a gene; V was cut back by 5 bases and J by 7 bases. The CDR3 totals 12 residues. Germline loops: CDR1 GTSNPN, CDR2 SVGIG (reference sequence).

V gene TRBV7-3 combines with J gene TRBJ2-3; the D gene is possibly TRBD2 (6 bases). The CDR3 runs 15 residues. The V gene lost 2 bases and the J gene lost 4 bases, with 13 bases spanning the gap. The germline gives CDR1 SGHTA, CDR2 FQGTGA. The CDR3 is CASSLHPPGADTQYF. The CDR3 DNA sequence: TGTGCCAGCAGCTTACATCCTCCGGGGGCAGATACGCAGTATTTT.

The rearrangement joins TRBV10-3 to TRBJ1-3, with D perhaps matching TRBD1 (6 bases). CDR1 is ENHRY and CDR2 is SYGVKD in the germline V gene. The CDR3 consists of 13 residues. The V end lost 7 bases, the J end lost 2 bases, and 9 bases lay between the germline ends. CDR3 in DNA: TGTGCCATCAAGGACAGTACTGGAAACACCATATATTTT. The encoded protein is CAIKDSTGNTIYF.

This clone has more than one count but fewer than ten. This chain links TRBV11-2 with TRBJ1-3; no clear D. CDR1 and CDR2 from the germline V gene are SGHAT and FQNNGV. The CDR3 covers 14 residues. Trimming shortened V by 8 bases and J by 0 bases, and 11 bases separated the two germline ends. For the CDR3, the DNA is TGTGCCAGCTCCGACGGGAGCTCTGGAAACACCATATATTTT. Its protein is CASSDGSSGNTIYF.

The chain employs TRBV7-9 and TRBJ2-7, with TRBD1 as a possible D gene (6 bases). Germline V gene sequence: CDR1 SEHNR, CDR2 FQNEAQ (reference sequence). This CDR3 comprises 16 residues. The V end was cut by 5 bases, the J end by 0 bases, with 17 bases between. CDR3 region: CASSTRDTLSSYEQYF. The CDR3 DNA sequence: TGTGCCAGCAGCACCAGGGACACCTTAAGCTCCTACGAGCAGTACTTC.

This clone has only one observation. The chain combines TRBV6-2 or TRBV6-3 with TRBJ2-1; 8 bases line up with TRBD2. Germline-derived CDR1 and CDR2 are MNHEY and SVGEGT. The CDR3 sequence is 16 residues long. V shed 5 bases and J 7 bases; nucleotides not matched to a gene: 13. CDR3 sequence (DNA): TGTGCCAGCAGTGACTACTGGAGCGGGAGACAGAATGAGCAGTTCTTC. Protein: CASSDYWSGRQNEQFF.

The chain carries TRBV7-9 and TRBJ1-6; D may be TRBD1 (5 bases). CDR1 SEHNR and CDR2 FQNEAQ come from the germline V gene (reference sequence). This CDR3 has 15 amino acids. With 5 bases removed from V and 10 bases from J, the gap between germline ends came to 18 bases. CDR3 protein: CASSPPRGMDSPLHF. The CDR3 DNA reads as TGTGCCAGCAGCCCCCCACGGGGGATGGACTCACCCCTCCACTTT.